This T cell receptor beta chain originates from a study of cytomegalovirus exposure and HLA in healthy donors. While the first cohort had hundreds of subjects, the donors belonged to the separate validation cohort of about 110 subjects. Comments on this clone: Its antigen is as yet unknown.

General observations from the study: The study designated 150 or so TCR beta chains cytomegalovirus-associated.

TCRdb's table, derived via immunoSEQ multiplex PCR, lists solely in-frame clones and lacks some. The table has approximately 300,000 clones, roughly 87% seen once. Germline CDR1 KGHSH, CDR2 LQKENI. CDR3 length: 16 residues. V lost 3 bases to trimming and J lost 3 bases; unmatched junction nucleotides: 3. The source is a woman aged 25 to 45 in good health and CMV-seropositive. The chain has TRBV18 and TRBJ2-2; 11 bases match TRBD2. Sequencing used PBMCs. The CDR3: CASSPLTSGDTGELFF. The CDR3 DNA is TGTGCCAGCTCACCGTTGACTAGCGGGGACACCGGGGAGCTGTTTTTT.